This T cell receptor (beta chain) emerged from a study of cytomegalovirus exposure and HLA in healthy donors (dated by TCRdb to 2015 to 2018). About the study as a whole: An earlier analysis of 550 to 700 of the donors reported 250 to 350 Gb of sequence data and some 120 million unique TCR beta sequences from around 200 million T cells. High-throughput TCR immunosequencing, statistical association of individual TCRs with disease status, and machine learning were combined to predict cytomegalovirus infection status. Among some 410 genotyped donors of the cohort, an average of approximately 240,000 unique TCR beta nucleotide sequences was sequenced per donor, of which about 19% were non-productive. The study aimed to test whether cataloging public T cell receptors could reveal signatures of past pathogen exposure. To decide whether each TCR beta V gene segment behaved as functional or pseudogenic, an earlier analysis of 587 of the donors relied on high-throughput TCR beta sequencing. About five DR-DQ haplotypes were treated as single units for association and clustering because of strong linkage in the cohort. An early release that covered 640 HLA-typed donors contained around 330 gigabases of sequencing data and tens of millions of unique TCR sequences. A later analysis re-analyzed previously published TCR beta repertoires from approximately 670 donors and added high-resolution HLA genotyping to study TCR occurrence patterns. All discovery cohort repertoires had been generated using a single sequencing platform. Rather than using new phenotypic data, the later analysis identified candidate immune exposures from TCR beta sequences and from how often those sequences occurred across donors. The T cell repertoires of 666 subjects were profiled by immunosequencing and related to cytomegalovirus serostatus. HLA typing included class I and class II loci at four-digit resolution. Besides the first cohort of more than 650 subjects, a separate validation cohort made up of roughly 130 different subjects was used. A later genetic analysis used genome-wide SNP genotypes for about 65% of the 666 donors, treating that subset as a discovery cohort. Donor age, sex, ethnicity and CMV serostatus were collected together with the repertoire data. Of the 300 to 500 genotyped donors, roughly 80% were placed in the genetic ancestry cluster associated with self-reported Caucasian donors. The number of typed donors differed by locus: about 629-640 for A, B, C, DRB1 and DQB1; approximately 540 for DQA1; 606 for DPA1; and about 470 for DPB1.

Comment on this clone: Its antigen specificity is not known. No quality values exist for individual bases; no much larger clone is one base distant.

Spanning cysteine to phenylalanine, the CDR3 consists of 14 amino acids. The read is trimmed to its CDR3 DNA, 42 bases read in frame from base 1. As encoded in the germline V gene, CDR1 is MNHEY while CDR2 is SVGAGI. From V the trimming removes 4 bases and from J it removes 1 base, while the gene matches leave 1 base of the junction unaccounted for. The library was made by the immunoSEQ multiplex PCR assay. For the multiplex PCR, a mixture combining 60 forward primers for TCR Vbeta segments and 13 reverse primers for TCR Jbeta segments was used. The CDR3 region of rearranged TCR beta genes was amplified from genomic DNA with a multiplex PCR assay. On the Illumina HiSeq System, the amplified TCR beta libraries were sequenced as 87-base-pair reads. Concerning the study's data processing: A later analysis counted tens of millions of unique TCR beta chains across the 666 repertoires, and 10 million to 11 million of these chains were shared by at least two donors. A nearest-neighbor algorithm error-corrected the raw reads and collapsed the reads into unique sequences, merging closely related sequences to remove PCR and sequencing errors. V, D and J gene segments were assigned by aligning CDR3 sequences to IMGT reference sequences. For a sequence to be retained, a match of at least six nucleotides was required to both a V gene segment and a J gene segment. Rearrangements were called productive when the CDR3 lacked stop codons and stayed in frame with V and J; all others were non-productive. Following IMGT convention, CDR3 was defined as the stretch from the second conserved V-encoded cysteine up to the conserved J-encoded phenylalanine. The earlier analysis of about 570 of the donors excluded any sequence lacking an unambiguous match to a single V gene segment. An earlier analysis of a few hundred of the donors classified V segments as functional when productive rearrangements were above 56.7% and as segregating when the standard deviation between donors was above 5%. A statistical classification framework was built to diagnose cytomegalovirus status from the catalog of TCR beta chain sequences. V and J gene assignment, in a later analysis, came from comparing TCR nucleotide sequences with IMGT/GENE-DB human TR gene sequences. The TCRdist pipeline was used in a later analysis to assign CDR3 sequences and most-parsimonious VDJ recombination scenarios. A later analysis defined each TCR beta chain by its CDR3 amino acid sequence plus V-gene family, and excluded reads lacking a unique V-gene family. In a later analysis, around 650 highly shared, low-generation-probability nucleotide sequences were removed to address suspected cross-contamination and a sequencing artifact. A later analysis calculated a clonal expansion index for each public chain from normalized within-repertoire ranks of inferred template counts. In a later analysis, generation probabilities were computed using a VDJ recombination model fitted to out-of-frame rearrangements, and the results were checked against IGoR. A later analysis scored TCR-TCR, TCR-HLA and TCR-CMV co-occurrence with hypergeometric tests, applying a repertoire-size bias correction to TCR pairs. False discovery rates were estimated in a later analysis by permuting HLA or CMV assignments 20 times. In a later analysis, co-occurring TCRs were grouped with DBSCAN, and TCRdist sequence similarity was added when clustering was performed within HLA-allele-positive subsets. Repertoires with fewer than 30,000 or more than 120,000 public chains, plus five repertoires with anomalous nucleotide sharing, were excluded from co-occurrence clustering. In its TCRdb copy, this immuneACCESS table keeps in-frame sequences only and misses some clones. Where compared with another copy, unresolved V genes explain less than half of these, and the others have no known cause. V and J calls and clone size are given by that table; D and trimming were obtained from the DNA. The sample table contains more than 95,000 clones; only one count was recorded for around 77% of them. Of the sample, roughly 9.2% is held by the ten largest clones.

What the work shows at the level of the full study, not this receptor alone: The sequencing pipeline was judged likely to have produced a cluster of highly shared sequence variants as a technical artifact. Across donors, most TCR sequences were observed very rarely, whereas some public TCRs were present in many individuals. According to the authors, the approach could potentially be generalized to other disease states and immunological phenotypes. In a later analysis, most CMV-associated TCR beta chains were found to appear HLA-restricted, with HLA associations seemingly driven largely by CMV exposure. Only TCR beta chains were sequenced in this cohort, and the absence of alpha or paired-chain data limited detectable features. Sequencing depth was assumed to be roughly uniform across donors in the presence/absence analyses, though that assumption may not hold. The only immune exposure information available for the cohort was CMV serostatus. In an earlier analysis of approximately 590 of the donors, most TCR beta V segments were observed in productive rearrangements about 87% or about 30% of the time, broadly matching IMGT annotations. HLA typing was unavailable for some donors at each locus, so association tests used only the typed subset. In a later analysis, HLA-associated TCR beta chains were found to be more clonally expanded and to have lower generation probabilities than equally common non-associated chains. In a later genetic analysis, fewer N-insertions in productive TCRs were reported among donors in an Asian-associated ancestry cluster than the roughly 640-donor mean. The classifier was reported to diagnose cytomegalovirus status with high specificity and sensitivity in both the original and validation cohorts. Assigning TCR associations to individual alleles was difficult when HLA alleles, especially DR and DQ, strongly co-occurred. The earlier analysis of almost 600 of the donors excluded 15 to 20 rarely observed V segments, including chromosome 9 orphons, because counts were too low. According to a later analysis, parvovirus B19, influenza, CMV and Epstein-Barr virus appeared linked to several top co-occurrence clusters. An association between a missense DCLRE1C variant and V-gene and J-gene trimming of TCR beta chains was found in a later genetic analysis and replicated in an independent cohort. Some IMGT-functional V segments, including TRBV6-2 and TRBV6-3, could not be told apart with the 87-base-pair reads, so those segments were excluded. A later analysis found that TCR association rates varied across HLA loci, with DRB1 alleles showing the most associated TCRs and HLA-C alleles the fewest. The study listed 150 to 200 TCR beta chains as associated with cytomegalovirus. At a false discovery rate of 0.05, a later analysis linked about 17,000 TCR beta sequences to specific HLA alleles. A further reported finding was that TCR beta sequences accurately predicted the HLA-A and HLA-B alleles for most subjects in the first cohort. A few of the identified cytomegalovirus-associated TCR beta chains were confirmed in vitro to be specific for cytomegalovirus antigens. Linkage disequilibrium might explain the correlated functional status among segregating V segments, but an unknown experimental factor could not be ruled out.

The cohort consisted of 600 to 750 healthy bone marrow donors. At the time of sampling, every cohort member was nominally healthy, though immune exposures that went unrecorded were likely present. The donor was CMV seropositive and was included in the group of 300 or so seropositive cohort members. Every donor gave a peripheral blood sample, and the peripheral blood mononuclear cells from that sample were used for TCR beta sequencing. The Qiagen DNeasy Blood Extraction Kit was used to extract genomic DNA from the blood cell samples. This receptor was obtained from a woman between 35 and 50 years old in good health and CMV-seropositive. This chain is built from TRBV6-5 and TRBJ1-1, with TRBD1 identical over 9 junction bases. Sequencing used PBMCs. CDR3 protein: CASSWTGENTEAFF. The nucleotides read TGTGCCAGCAGTTGGACAGGGGAGAACACTGAAGCTTTCTTT.